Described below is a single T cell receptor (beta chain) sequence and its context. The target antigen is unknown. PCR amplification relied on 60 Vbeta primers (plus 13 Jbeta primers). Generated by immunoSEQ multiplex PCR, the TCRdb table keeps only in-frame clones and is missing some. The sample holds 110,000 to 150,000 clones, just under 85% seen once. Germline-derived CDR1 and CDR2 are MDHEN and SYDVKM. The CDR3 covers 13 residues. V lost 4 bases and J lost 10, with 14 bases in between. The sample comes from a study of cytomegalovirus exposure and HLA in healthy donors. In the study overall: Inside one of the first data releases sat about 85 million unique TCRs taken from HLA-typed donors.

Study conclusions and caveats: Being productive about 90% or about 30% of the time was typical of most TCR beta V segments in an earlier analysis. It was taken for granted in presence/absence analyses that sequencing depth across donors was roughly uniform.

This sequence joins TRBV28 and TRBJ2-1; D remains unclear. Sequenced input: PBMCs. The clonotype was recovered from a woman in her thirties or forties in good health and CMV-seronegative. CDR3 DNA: TGTGCCAGCAGTTCTGGATCGACACAGGAGCAGTTCTTC. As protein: CASSSGSTQEQFF.